The 32 T cell receptor beta chains below all came from one sample that was sequenced in a study of T cells in Graves' hyperthyroidism and ophthalmopathy. RNA transcripts provided the source from which TCR beta CDR3 regions were amplified. HTBI primers were used for first-round RT-PCR of the TCR CDR3. From the multiplex PCR reads, TCRdb called clonotypes with MiXCR, one entry per CDR3 protein. The repertoire consists of about 300,000 distinct CDR3 sequences, with roughly 18% occurring once and the leading ten covering approximately 37%. The source material was blood. These receptor sequences come from a man between 45 and 60 years old with Graves' ophthalmopathy.

Many counts were recorded for this clonotype. The V and J genes are TRBV7-8 and TRBJ1-1; D is undetermined. Germline CDR1 and CDR2: SGHVS and FQNEAQ. This CDR3 region has 16 residues. V was shortened by 4 bases and J by 4 bases, with 19 bases between the two germline ends. This CDR3 is CASSSRVPGYRTEAFF. DNA for the CDR3: TGTGCCAGCAGCTCTCGCGTGCCCGGGTACCGCACTGAAGCTTTCTTT.

The sample holds many counts of this clonotype. This chain joins TRBV6-1 and TRBJ1-2; D remains unclear. CDR1 and CDR2 from the germline V gene are MNHNS and SASEGT. The CDR3 totals 14 residues. V shed 6 bases and J shed 7 bases, with 18 bases lying between them. CDR3 loop: CASSTTSRRGGYTF. The CDR3 region has the DNA TGTGCCAGCAGCACCACTAGCAGGCGCGGTGGCTACACCTTC.

The V gene is TRBV6-1, the J gene TRBJ2-3; D is perhaps TRBD2 (5 bases). Germline assignment: CDR1 MNHNS and CDR2 SASEGT. V shed 6 bases and J shed 0 bases, with 16 bases lying between them. The CDR3 spans 16 residues. Here the CDR3 DNA reads TGTGCCAGCAGCCCCGAGAGGGTCGGAAGCACAGATACGCAGTATTTT. Translation gives CASSPERVGSTDTQYF.

This clonotype was recorded a few times. This chain uses TRBV5-1 with TRBJ1-1, with 9 bases identical to TRBD1. Germline loops: CDR1 SGHRS, CDR2 YFSETQ. This CDR3 region has 17 residues. With V trimmed by 3 bases and J by 1 base, 10 bases remained unmatched. CDR3 amino acids: CASSYTGTGQGNTEAFF. The CDR3 region has the DNA TGCGCCAGCAGCTACACCGGGACAGGGCAGGGGAACACTGAAGCTTTCTTT.

The chain combines TRBV6-5 with TRBJ2-7; 7 bases map to TRBD1. Germline trimming cut 0 bases from V and 0 bases from J; bases unmatched to any gene: 8. CDR1 and CDR2 from the germline V gene are MNHEY and SVGAGI. The CDR3 has 17 amino acids. The CDR3 reads CASSYSRPGTASYEQYF. As DNA, the CDR3 is TGTGCCAGCAGTTACTCGAGGCCCGGGACAGCCTCCTACGAGCAGTACTTC.

This clonotype was detected a few times. This chain connects TRBV2 to TRBJ1-6; 7 bases agree with TRBD1. CDR3 size: 14 residues. Germline assignment: CDR1 SNHLY and CDR2 FYNNEI. Trimming at V came to 6 bases and at J to 7 bases, leaving 6 bases not matched to a gene. The chain's CDR3 is CASRDRVENSPLHF. DNA for the CDR3: TGTGCCAGCAGAGACAGGGTGGAAAATTCACCCCTCCACTTT. Full variable domain (missing parts from reference TRBV2 and TRBJ1-6): EPEVTQTPSHQVTQMGQEVILRCVPISNHLYFYWYRQILGQKVEFLVSFYNNEISEKSEIFDDQFSVERPDGSNFTLKIRSTKLEDSAMYFCASRDRVENSPLHFGNGTRLTVT.

This clonotype was observed at least ten times. V is TRBV11-2 and J is TRBJ2-3; 9 positions match TRBD1. The CDR3 consists of 15 residues. Germline-derived CDR1 and CDR2 are SGHAT and FQNNGV. Unmatched junction bases numbered 7, after V lost 6 bases and J lost 3 bases. The CDR3 region has the DNA TGTGCCAGCAGACTACCACAGGGGGCAACAGATACGCAGTATTTT. It is translated as CASRLPQGATDTQYF.

The rearrangement uses TRBV11-2 and TRBJ1-4, with D perhaps matching TRBD1 (6 bases). The V end lost 5 bases, the J end lost 8 bases, and 18 bases lay between the germline ends. The V gene's germline CDR1 is SGHAT and CDR2 FQNNGV. This CDR3 spans 15 amino acids. The CDR3 nucleotides read TGTGCCAGCAGCCCCCTACAGGGAAGGAGGGAAAAACTGTTTTTT. It encodes CASSPLQGRREKLFF.

This clonotype was seen a handful of times. CDR3 residues: CASSLDGPLNIQYF. The CDR3 DNA is TGCGCCAGCAGCTTGGACGGGCCCCTAAACATTCAGTACTTC. The chain carries TRBV5-1 and TRBJ2-4; D gene unclear. Germline lookup yields CDR1 SGHRS and CDR2 YFSETQ. Trimming left V 0 bases short and J 6 bases short, with 10 bases between. CDR3 length: 14 residues. Filled out from reference TRBV5-1 and TRBJ2-4, the complete variable domain reads KAGVTQTPRYLIKTRGQQVTLSCSPISGHRSVSWYQQTPGQGLQFLFEYFSETQRNKGNFPGRFSGRQFSNSRSEMNVSTLELGDSALYLCASSLDGPLNIQYFGAGTRLSVL.

There are many counts of this clonotype. This rearrangement joins TRBV3-1 to TRBJ1-1, with 8 bases aligning to TRBD1. Germline V gene data show CDR1 as LGHDT and CDR2 as YNNKEL (reference sequence). This CDR3 is built from 15 residues. With V trimmed by 3 bases and J by 7 bases, 10 bases remained unmatched. The CDR3 DNA follows: TGTGCCAGCAGCCATACCTGGACAGGGAGTTATGAAGCTTTCTTT. Its protein product is CASSHTWTGSYEAFF.

This clonotype was counted many times. J is TRBJ2-1 and V is TRBV2; 15 nucleotides agree with TRBD2. CDR1 is SNHLY and CDR2 is FYNNEI in the germline V gene. V lost 6 bases to trimming and J lost 0 bases; unmatched junction nucleotides: 9. CDR3 length: 19 residues. CDR3 in DNA: TGTGCCAGCAGCCCCGGACTAGCGGGAGGGCGGAGCTCCTACAATGAGCAGTTCTTC. This gives the protein CASSPGLAGGRSSYNEQFF.

This clonotype was detected ten times or more. The chain recombines TRBV7-3 with TRBJ1-4; D call uncertain. Germline values: CDR1 SGHTA, CDR2 FQGTGA. Deletions cut 2 bases from V and 10 bases from J, with 11 bases between. This CDR3 has 13 residues. As DNA, the CDR3 is TGTGCCAGCAGCTTAGGCCCGACGTCAAAACTGTTTTTT. Translated, it gives CASSLGPTSKLFF.

This clonotype was seen just once. This chain links TRBV7-2 with TRBJ1-2, with D unresolved. The germline CDR1 and CDR2 sequences are SGHTA and FQGNSA. CDR3 length: 16 residues. The V gene lost 11 bases and the J gene lost 0 bases, with 22 bases spanning the gap. This CDR3 is CAGFLVTQSPNYGYTF. CDR3 bases: TGTGCCGGCTTCCTGGTGACCCAATCCCCTAACTATGGCTACACCTTC.

V and J are TRBV29-1 and TRBJ2-5; tentatively, D is TRBD1 (5 bases). The CDR3 totals 15 residues. The germline CDR1 and CDR2 sequences are SQVTM and ANQGSEA. V was pared by 4 bases and J by 4 bases, with 19 bases between. CDR3 amino acids: CSVGFGTGWGETQYF. In nucleotides, the CDR3 is TGCAGCGTTGGGTTCGGCACAGGATGGGGAGAGACCCAGTACTTC.

In this sample, this clonotype turned up a few times. This chain connects TRBV5-5 to TRBJ1-4, with D perhaps matching TRBD1 (5 bases). This CDR3 contains 14 residues. The germline V gene encodes CDR1 SGHKS and CDR2 YYEKEE (reference sequence). V was clipped by 5 bases and J by 4 bases, with 12 bases between them. CDR3 bases: TGTGCCAGCAGTTCCGGGACCCTTAATGAAAAACTGTTTTTT. This sequence encodes CASSSGTLNEKLFF. The complete variable domain, with remaining parts taken from reference TRBV5-5 and TRBJ1-4, reads DAGVTQSPTHLIKTRGQQVTLRCSPISGHKSVSWYQQVLGQGPQFIFQYYEKEERGRGNFPDRFSARQFPNYSSELNVNALLLGDSALYLCASSSGTLNEKLFFGSGTQLSVL.

There are many counts of this clonotype. The chain couples TRBV29-1 to TRBJ1-4, with TRBD1 matching over 11 bases. This CDR3 contains 16 residues. CDR1 is SQVTM and CDR2 is ANQGSEA in the germline V gene. The junction had 14 bases not matched to a gene; V was cut back by 7 bases and J by 7 bases. The CDR3 DNA reads as TGCAGCGCCGGAGGACAGGGGGCGATGGGGAGTGAAAAACTGTTTTTT. It codes for CSAGGQGAMGSEKLFF.

This clonotype was seen ten or more times. The chain couples TRBV20-1 to TRBJ2-7; no firm D call. CDR1 and CDR2 (germline): DFQATT, SNEGSKA (reference sequence). CDR3 length: 12 amino acids. V lost 0 bases, J lost 2 bases, and 5 bases lay in between. CDR3 nucleotide sequence: TGCAGTGCTAGAGATGCCACCTACGAGCAGTACTTC. Translated, it gives CSARDATYEQYF.

This clonotype was seen at least ten times. V and J are TRBV28 and TRBJ2-3, with a possible D match to TRBD2 (6 bases). Germline CDR1 and CDR2: MDHEN and SYDVKM. Trimming pared 6 bases from V and 2 bases from J, leaving 18 bases between. The CDR3 has 16 residues. The DNA for the CDR3 is TGTGCCAGCAGGGCCGTGTGGGGGAGGTCCACAGATACGCAGTATTTT. It is translated as CASRAVWGRSTDTQYF. Combining the CDR3 with reference TRBV28 and TRBJ2-3 gives the whole variable domain DVKVTQSSRYLVKRTGEKVFLECVQDMDHENMFWYRQDPGLGLRLIYFSYDVKMKEKGDIPEGYSVSREKKERFSLILESASTNQTSMYLCASRAVWGRSTDTQYFGPGTRLTVL.

The table lists this clonotype with a few counts. The chain has TRBV6-1 and TRBJ2-7; D possibly uses TRBD1 or TRBD2 (5 bases each). Trimming shortened V by 8 bases and J by 2 bases, and 19 bases separated the two germline ends. Germline V gives CDR1 MNHNS, CDR2 SASEGT. The CDR3 is 15 amino acids. The CDR3 here is CASVRPGTSTYEQYF. In nucleotides, the CDR3 is TGTGCCAGCGTACGTCCCGGGACGTCCACCTACGAGCAGTACTTC.

This clonotype was observed many times. The chain uses TRBV11-1 and TRBJ2-3, with 13 bases that match TRBD2. The ends lost 5 bases at V and 2 bases at J; junction bases unmatched: 4. This CDR3 has 16 residues. Germline V CDR1 and CDR2: SGHAT, FQDESV (reference sequence). Written as DNA, the CDR3 is TGTGCCAGCAGCCGGGGACTAGCGGGGATCACAGATACGCAGTATTTT. Its translation: CASSRGLAGITDTQYF.

The chain's CDR3 is CSARDPTSGTNEQFF. For the CDR3, the DNA is TGCAGTGCTAGAGATCCGACTAGCGGGACAAATGAGCAGTTCTTC. The chain joins TRBV20-1 to TRBJ2-1, with 11 bases identical to TRBD2. There are 15 residues in the CDR3. Per germline, CDR1 DFQATT and CDR2 SNEGSKA (reference sequence). V lost 0 bases and J lost 7; bases outside the gene matches: 5.

The V gene is TRBV5-4, the J gene TRBJ2-3; no reliable D call. Germline CDR1 reads SGHNT; CDR2 reads YYREEE (reference sequence). V was clipped by 0 bases and J by 2 bases, with 4 bases between them. This CDR3 has 13 amino acids. The CDR3 loop is CASSLVTTDTQYF. In DNA, the CDR3 is TGTGCCAGCAGCTTGGTAACCACAGATACGCAGTATTTT.

The chain employs TRBV12-5 and TRBJ2-1; D is ambiguous. V was shortened by 5 bases and J by 3 bases, with 8 bases between the two germline ends. The CDR3 totals 13 residues. Germline loops: CDR1 LGHNT, CDR2 FRNRAP. CDR3 DNA sequence: TGTGCTAGTGGTCGGACCAACTACAATGAGCAGTTCTTC. Protein: CASGRTNYNEQFF.

V gene TRBV28 combines with J gene TRBJ2-7, with TRBD1 identical over 9 bases. Per germline, CDR1 MDHEN and CDR2 SYDVKM. V shed 6 bases and J 6 bases; nucleotides not matched to a gene: 9. This CDR3 has 14 residues. For the CDR3, the DNA is TGTGCCAGCAGACCGGGACAGGGCGTCCGCGAGCAGTACTTC. Amino acids: CASRPGQGVREQYF. The full variable domain, in which reference TRBV28 and TRBJ2-7 provide the parts outside the CDR3, is DVKVTQSSRYLVKRTGEKVFLECVQDMDHENMFWYRQDPGLGLRLIYFSYDVKMKEKGDIPEGYSVSREKKERFSLILESASTNQTSMYLCASRPGQGVREQYFGPGTRLTVT.

The J gene is TRBJ2-3, the V gene TRBV13; a possible D gene is TRBD1 (8 bases). The CDR3 spans 15 residues. V was trimmed by 5 bases and J by 6 bases, leaving 18 bases between them. The germline V gene encodes CDR1 PRHDT and CDR2 FYEKMQ (reference sequence). The CDR3 here is CASSPGGQGGDTQYF. CDR3 in DNA: TGTGCCAGCAGCCCGGGAGGACAGGGTGGCGATACGCAGTATTTT.

In its sample, this clonotype was seen many times. The chain employs TRBV11-2 and TRBJ2-7, with D uncertain. Germline V gene data show CDR1 as SGHAT and CDR2 as FQNNGV. Between the trimmed V and J ends, which lost 1 base and 7 bases, there was a span of 5 bases. The CDR3 runs to 11 residues. The DNA of the CDR3 is TGTGCCAGCAGCTTAGGGGAAGAGCAGTACTTC. Translation: CASSLGEEQYF.

In its sample, this clonotype was seen many times. This chain uses TRBV9 with TRBJ2-7; tentative D call: TRBD2 (5 bases). V shed 3 bases and J shed 6 bases, with 16 bases lying between them. The germline V gene encodes CDR1 SGDLS and CDR2 YYNGEE. The CDR3 runs to 14 residues. The CDR3 loop reads CASSALGKDSEQYF. Here the CDR3 DNA reads TGTGCCAGCAGCGCACTAGGTAAAGACTCCGAGCAGTACTTC.

The rearrangement uses TRBV7-3 and TRBJ2-2; 14 nucleotides agree with TRBD2. Germline CDR1 reads SGHTA; CDR2 reads FQGTGA. CDR3 length: 21 amino acids. The V segment lost 1 base and the J segment 5 bases; nucleotides outside the gene matches: 15. The CDR3 sequence is CASSLIGGTSGSNYRTGELFF. In DNA, the CDR3 is TGTGCCAGCAGCTTAATAGGGGGGACTAGCGGGAGTAATTATCGGACCGGGGAGCTGTTTTTT.

This clonotype occurred a few times. The rearrangement joins TRBV6-1 to TRBJ2-1; D not resolved. Germline CDR1 is MNHNS and CDR2 is SASEGT. This CDR3 is built from 15 residues. V gave up 10 bases and J gave up 0 bases, with 16 bases separating them. CDR3 amino acids: CATRPVTSSYNEQFF. In DNA, the CDR3 is TGTGCCACCAGACCCGTCACAAGCTCCTACAATGAGCAGTTCTTC.

This clonotype was counted at least ten times. J is TRBJ2-7 and V is TRBV7-2, with D unclear. Looked up from germline, CDR1 is SGHTA and CDR2 is FQGNSA. The CDR3 runs to 13 residues. The germline V and J ends were trimmed by 4 bases and 6 bases, with 13 bases remaining between them. CDR3 region: CASSSDIFGEQYF. In nucleotides, the CDR3 is TGTGCCAGCAGCTCTGACATCTTTGGCGAGCAGTACTTC.

The chain is built from TRBV29-1 and TRBJ2-5, with D hard to call. V lost 3 bases, J lost 0 bases, and 17 bases lay in between. CDR3 length equals 16 residues. Germline CDR1 and CDR2: SQVTM and ANQGSEA. The CDR3 spells CSVDRPPPVYQETQYF. Here the CDR3 DNA reads TGCAGCGTTGACCGTCCCCCCCCAGTGTACCAAGAGACCCAGTACTTC.

This clonotype was counted ten times or more. The V gene is TRBV5-1, the J gene TRBJ1-1, with 7 positions matching TRBD1. With 5 bases clipped from V and 1 base from J, the junction kept 8 bases outside the gene matches. This CDR3 is 15 amino acids long. Per the germline V gene, CDR1 is SGHRS and CDR2 is YFSETQ. The chain's CDR3 is CASSVGGRGNTEAFF. The CDR3, as DNA: TGCGCCAGCAGTGTAGGGGGCCGTGGGAACACTGAAGCTTTCTTT.